This T cell receptor beta chain was identified in a study of blood T cells in healthy people across ages. Study results and caveats: Total diversity from one million sequenced T cells was likely underestimated.

Trimming cost V 4 bases and J 8 bases; bases outside gene matches: 5. Per germline, CDR1 LNHNV and CDR2 YYDKDF (reference sequence). This CDR3 contains 14 residues. A word on this clonotype: Its antigen is not identified.

Per individual sample, total RNA of at least 5 micrograms was extracted. PCR was performed a second time for about 6 to 12 cycles using a sample-barcoded 5' primer and a J-beta primer mix. A single record per CDR3 protein comes from TCRdb applying MiXCR to the 5' RACE reads. The data contain about 650,000 distinct CDR3 sequences, under 65% of them singletons. The rearrangement uses TRBV15 and TRBJ2-2; 9 positions match TRBD1. The receptor's source is a woman of 80 years or more in good health. The sequencing sample was made of blood. The CDR3 sequence is CATSTDRGLGELFF. The CDR3, as DNA: TGTGCCACCAGCACCGACAGGGGGTTAGGGGAGCTGTTTTTT.